The entry below gives a single T cell receptor (beta chain) sequence along with its context. Its cognate antigen is unknown. This specimen belongs to a study of T cell responses to AZD1222 COVID-19 vaccine. CDR1 is SGHVS, CDR2 FQNEAQ, per germline. CDR3 length equals 14 residues. The ends were cut back, 9 bases at V and 6 bases at J, with 18 bases in the middle. Only in-frame clones appear in the TCRdb table, and some are missing; sequencing was by immunoSEQ multiplex PCR. The data hold 89,000 or so clones, with approximately 86% observed a single time. The study, taken as a whole, reports: There were mostly white British donors and more females than males, and clonal diversity was possibly underestimated.

The sample here was peripheral blood, taken 28 days after the second AZD1222 dose. This sequence was found in an adult who received the AZD1222 COVID-19 vaccine. The chain combines TRBV7-8 with TRBJ2-1; TRBD2 is a possible D gene (6 bases). CDR3 coding DNA: TGTGCCAGTAGGGCGGGAATTTTGGGCAATGAGCAGTTCTTC. Translated: CASRAGILGNEQFF.